The TCR beta chain described here comes from a study of blood T cell repertoires in COVID-19. On the study more broadly: Italy, Spain and the United States were the sources of the convalescent and acute COVID-19 samples.

Clinical history reported by participants formed the basis on which cohorts were assigned. As processed by the authors: Cell counts per sample came from amplifying reference gene primers. Clones were read by immunoSEQ multiplex PCR, and TCRdb kept only the in-frame ones, dropping some. Clone size and V and J calls were adopted from that table, with D and trimming inferred from the DNA. The data contain 150,000 to 200,000 clones, about 80% of them singletons. Germline CDR1 reads SGHNT; CDR2 reads YENEEA. This CDR3 has 13 amino acids. Trimming left V 5 bases short and J 4 bases short, with 10 bases between.

This clonotype was obtained from a man in his 60s who had been exposed to COVID-19. V is TRBV11-3 and J is TRBJ2-3, with D possibly matching TRBD1 (6 bases). Sequenced: PBMCs or T cells enriched from blood (not recorded which). CDR3 amino acids: CASSRSGADTQYF. The DNA of the CDR3 is TGTGCCAGCAGCCGGTCAGGGGCAGATACGCAGTATTTT.